The T cell receptor beta chain described here comes from a study of cytomegalovirus exposure and HLA in healthy donors. Study-wide results and caveats: The study flagged some 170 TCR beta chains as cytomegalovirus-associated. With further analysis later on, most CMV-associated TCR beta chains appeared HLA-restricted.

Germline trimming cut 2 bases from V and 3 bases from J; bases unmatched to any gene: 10. Germline values: CDR1 KGHSH, CDR2 LQKENI. The CDR3 runs 16 residues. PCR employed 60 Vbeta and 13 Jbeta primers. Some clones are missing from TCRdb's copy, which holds only in-frame ones; the method was immunoSEQ multiplex PCR. The repertoire consists of over 150,000 clones, with roughly 83% occurring once and the leading ten covering roughly 8%. On this clone: Its target is not known.

The chain carries TRBV18 and TRBJ2-7; TRBD2 agrees at 7 bases. Specimen: PBMCs. This receptor was obtained from a man aged 25-40 years in good health and CMV-seropositive. As DNA, the CDR3 is TGTGCCAGCTCACCATGGACTGCGGGAGAAGGCTACGAGCAGTACTTC. It translates to CASSPWTAGEGYEQYF. Looking up the rest from reference TRBV18 and TRBJ2-7 gives the full variable domain: NAGVMQNPRHLVRRRGQEARLRCSPMKGHSHVYWYRQLPEEGLKFMVYLQKENIIDESGMPKERFSAEFPKEGPSILRIQQVVRGDSAAYFCASSPWTAGEGYEQYFGPGTRLTVT.